This T cell receptor (beta chain) was profiled in a study of blood T cell repertoires in COVID-19. Study in general: PBMCs, B-cell-depleted T cells, or T cells were the source of the cDNA or gDNA that made up the material.

Germline V lookup: CDR1 SGDLS, CDR2 YYNGEE. The CDR3 totals 15 residues. V shed 1 base and J 6 bases; nucleotides not matched to a gene: 4. The table came from immunoSEQ multiplex PCR; TCRdb's copy has only in-frame clones and leaves some out. The repertoire holds just over 150,000 clones, with 85% as singletons. This receptor was taken from a human donor with acute or convalescent COVID-19. The donor label of this sample is uncertain. Sequences were obtained from peripheral blood. The chain links TRBV9 to TRBJ2-1; TRBD1 aligns across 10 bases. The CDR3 protein is CASSVPGTGVNEQFF. In DNA form, the CDR3 reads TGTGCCAGCAGCGTACCCGGGACAGGGGTCAATGAGCAGTTCTTC.